This TCR beta chain was captured by sequencing in a study of pediatric ulcerative colitis. From germline, CDR1 is MNHNY and CDR2 SVGAGI (reference sequence). This CDR3 region has 11 residues. Trimming removed 5 bases from V and 15 bases from J, with 14 bases in between. Method: immunoSEQ multiplex PCR; TCRdb's copy keeps in-frame clones and lacks some. The sample lists 32,000 or so clones; 82% were seen once. There are a few counts of this clone. Sequenced material: blood. This clonotype originated in a boy aged 5-17 years with severe ulcerative colitis. The genes are TRBV6-6 and TRBJ1-5, with TRBD1 as a possible D gene (6 bases). The CDR3 here is CASSDTGTSHF. CDR3 DNA sequence: TGTGCCAGCAGTGATACAGGGACCTCGCATTTT.